The text below deals with one T cell receptor beta chain. This clone showed up just once. No cognate antigen has been identified for it. Per-nucleotide qualities are absent, and no much larger clonotype sits a single base away. The data were taken from a study of Ad26.COV2.S vaccination and SARS-CoV-2 variants (dated by TCRdb to the early 2020s). With respect to the entire study: Vaccine-arm donors came from COV1001, a multicentre, randomized, double-blind, placebo-controlled phase I-IIa trial of Ad26.COV2.S in healthy adults. Ad26.COV2.S was administered intramuscularly at a dose of 5x10^10 or 1x10^11 viral particles, either as one shot or as two shots given 56 days apart. A total of about 30 samples were included in the TCR-sequenced set, comprising about 20 Ad26.COV2.S vaccine recipients, 5 placebo recipients and 8 SARS-CoV-2 convalescent individuals. TCRbeta repertoire sequencing was used to assess the specificity and breadth of SARS-CoV-2-reactive T cell receptors after Ad26.COV2.S vaccination. Trial participants were randomized into five groups of five: low-dose or high-dose Ad26.COV2.S given once or twice, or placebo on both occasions. Investigators remained blinded to trial group allocation during experiments and outcome assessment.

In light of the paper, this sample's treatment or condition label describes: 15 to 20 received Ad26.COV2.S at low or high dose, single or two shots; about 5 received placebo; per-sample allocation not given. Repertoires of vaccine and placebo recipients were sequenced from samples collected on day 63 after the first injection. In Cohort 1b, around 23 adults aged 18-55 years were enrolled at a single site in Boston, USA, between 29 July and 7 August 2020. Ad26.COV2.S was a replication-incompetent adenovirus type 26 vector that expressed a prefusion-stabilized SARS-CoV-2 spike protein derived from the original Wuhan strain. Reading the germline V gene (reference sequence) gives CDR1 SGHNT and CDR2 YYREEE. There are 15 amino acids in the CDR3, from cysteine to phenylalanine inclusive. Solely the CDR3 DNA is kept, with 45 bases framed from the first base. Unmatched junction bases come to 6, with V trimmed by 4 bases and J by 5 bases.

The paper's findings and limits, for the study overall: The study was not powered for comparison of responses between vaccine doses or regimens. After vaccination, spike-specific CD8+ and CD4+ T cell responses were reported to show substantial breadth. Ad26.COV2.S recipients had higher spike-specific TCR breadth than placebo recipients (P = 0.0014). According to the authors, total T cell responses may have been underestimated by the TCR breadth and depth analyses. Non-spike TCR breadth was comparable between vaccine and placebo recipients, consistent with the vaccine containing only spike.

TCRbeta CDR3 regions were sequenced with the immunoSEQ Assay. After extraction, genomic DNA underwent amplification by bias-controlled multiplex PCR, followed by high-throughput sequencing. The authors' analysis ran thus. To quantify the absolute abundance of each unique TCRbeta CDR3 region, sequences were collapsed and filtered. Usable DNA was measured by amplifying reference genes present in all nucleated cells, and TCRbeta template counts were normalized to that usable DNA to estimate T cell fraction. Repertoire TCRs were annotated as SARS-CoV-2-specific by exact matching of V gene, CDR3 amino acid sequence and J gene to a known reactive TCR set. The reference SARS-CoV-2 TCR set was obtained from MIRA and was filtered for enrichment in COVID-19-positive ImmuneCODE repertoires, whereby public or cross-reactive TCRs were removed. Using the MIRA antigens, annotated TCRs were further analysed by specific ORF or by position within an ORF. Depth was the summed frequency of annotated unique rearrangements, while breadth was defined as annotated unique rearrangements over total unique productive rearrangements. Group comparisons of TCR breadth used two-sided Wilcoxon rank-sum tests. What TCRdb holds here is the immuneACCESS table cut down to in-frame rearrangements. Part of the clones is not present; checked against another copy, under half of the missing clones reflect an unresolved V gene, and the others are unexplained. The V and J calls and the clone size are those of that table, but D and trimming were determined from the DNA. In this sample the table shows roughly 400,000 clones, about 90% of which occur a single time. The leading ten clones occupy roughly 3.9% of the sample.

The sequences come from peripheral blood, collected in a trial of Ad26.COV2.S vaccine versus placebo. The sequence joins TRBV5-4 to TRBJ2-5, and TRBD2 aligns with 12 junction nucleotides. The clonotype originates from a person aged 18-65 years who received the Ad26.COV2.S COVID-19 vaccine or a placebo. The sequenced DNA is TGTGCCAGCAGCCCTTCTAGCGGGAGGGGGGAGACCCAGTACTTC. Its protein product is CASSPSSGRGETQYF. Beyond the CDR3, the reference TRBV5-4 and TRBJ2-5 genes provide the residues; the full variable domain reads: ETGVTQSPTHLIKTRGQQVTLRCSSQSGHNTVSWYQQALGQGPQFIFQYYREEENGRGNFPPRFSGLQFPNYSSELNVNALELDDSALYLCASSPSSGRGETQYFGPGTRLLVL.